Listed below are T cell receptor beta chains from one sample, sequenced in a study of blood T cell repertoires in COVID-19. Method: immunoSEQ multiplex PCR; TCRdb's copy keeps in-frame clones and lacks some. The sample records about 41,000 clones, roughly four fifths being singletons. Specimen: peripheral blood. These receptors all come from a woman older than 75 with acute or convalescent COVID-19. CDR3s include the opening cysteine and the closing phenylalanine or tryptophan. The D gene is left open where the match is weak. Only part of the rows carry a size: once, few, many, or a class if the clone is expanded.

>TRBJ2-2|TRBV4-2|.|TRBD1
TGTGCCAGCAGCCAGGAGGGACAGGGGAACACCGGGGAGCTGTTTTTT
CASSQEGQGNTGELFF
>TRBJ1-4|TRBV15|.|TRBD1
TGTGCCACCAGCAGAGGGGACAGGGGGCTTGAAAAACTGTTTTTT
CATSRGDRGLEKLFF
>TRBJ1-2|TRBV7-8|few|.
TGTGCCAGCAGCTTAGTCGCAGGGCCAAATAACTATGGCTACACCTTC
CASSLVAGPNNYGYTF
>TRBJ2-7|TRBV7-2|few|.
TGTGCCAGCAGCCCTTGGACAGTCTCCTCCTACGAGCAGTACTTC
CASSPWTVSSYEQYF
>TRBJ2-3|TRBV7-2|.|.
TGTGCCAGCAGCATACAGGGTAGGGGTACAGATACGCAGTATTTT
CASSIQGRGTDTQYF
>TRBJ1-5|TRBV28|.|.
TGTGCCAGCAGTTCCGTGGGGGGTATTAGCAATCAGCCCCAGCATTTT
CASSSVGGISNQPQHF
>TRBJ1-4|TRBV4-1|.|TRBD1
TGCGCCAGCAGCCAAGACGCCGGGACAGGGGTTGAAAAACTGTTTTTT
CASSQDAGTGVEKLFF
>TRBJ2-7|TRBV7-9|.|.
TGTGCCAGCAGCTTGTCGCAGGGCTCCAACGAGCAGTACTTC
CASSLSQGSNEQYF
>TRBJ1-1|TRBV7-9|.|.
TGTGCCAGCAGCTTAAGGTCAGGGGACACTGAAGCTTTCTTT
CASSLRSGDTEAFF
>TRBJ1-1|TRBV30|.|.
TGTGCCTGGAGTGAGTGGGAGACTGAAGCTTTCTTT
CAWSEWETEAFF
>TRBJ1-6|TRBV3-1/TRBV3-2|few|.
TGTGCCAGCAGCCCAAACACGGAGGGCAATTCACCCCTCCACTTT
CASSPNTEGNSPLHF
>TRBJ2-1|TRBV11-2|.|TRBD2
TGTGCCAGCAGCTTTTCTAGCGGGGGGACTGAGCAGTTCTTC
CASSFSSGGTEQFF
>TRBJ1-5|TRBV6-4|.|.
TGTGCCAGCAGCGAGGGTTTTGATCAGCCCCAGCATTTT
CASSEGFDQPQHF
>TRBJ1-2|TRBV28|.|.
TGTGCCAGCATTTCGGGGGGGCGGGACTATGGCTACACCTTC
CASISGGRDYGYTF
>TRBJ2-5|TRBV24-1|.|.
TGTGCCACCAGGGCGGGGCACGGGGAGACCCAGTACTTC
CATRAGHGETQYF
>TRBJ1-4|TRBV5-1|.|TRBD1
TGCGCCAGCAGCCGACAGGGGGCAACTAATGAAAAACTGTTTTTT
CASSRQGATNEKLFF
>TRBJ1-5|TRBV7-9|.|.
TGTGCCAGCAGCCCCCTGGCAGGCTCCAATCAGCCCCAGCATTTT
CASSPLAGSNQPQHF
>TRBJ1-4|TRBV11-3|.|TRBD1
TGTGCCAGCAGCTTAGTCGGGACAGGGGATGAAAAACTGTTTTTT
CASSLVGTGDEKLFF
>TRBJ2-1|TRBV3-1/TRBV3-2|.|TRBD1
TGTGCCAGCAGCCAAGATCGGTCAGGGGGCGGAGAGTTCTTC
CASSQDRSGGGEFF
>TRBJ2-4|TRBV3-1/TRBV3-2|.|TRBD2
TGTGCCAGCAGCCAAGATGAGCCTAGCGGGGGGGACATTCAGTACTTC
CASSQDEPSGGDIQYF
>TRBJ1-6|TRBV4-1|.|TRBD1
TGCGCCAGCAGCCCCACAGGGGATAATTCACCCCTCCACTTT
CASSPTGDNSPLHF
>TRBJ1-5|TRBV5-1|.|TRBD1
TGCGCCAGCAGCTTGGGTGGCGGGACAGGGGCCCAGCCCCAGCATTTT
CASSLGGGTGAQPQHF
>TRBJ1-1|TRBV2|.|.
TGTGCCAGCTACGGGAGGAACACTGAAGCTTTCTTT
CASYGRNTEAFF
>TRBJ1-5|TRBV19|.|TRBD1
TGTGCCAGTAGTATGGGCGGACAGGGTCATCAGCCCCAGCATTTT
CASSMGGQGHQPQHF
>TRBJ1-2|TRBV6-5|.|.
TGTGCCAGCAGTTTAGCCGGGGCCCGGGGGGACTATGGCTACACCTTC
CASSLAGARGDYGYTF
>TRBJ2-1|TRBV19|.|TRBD2
TGTGCCAGTAGTATAAGTCCGGGGGGGCCGTTACAGAATGAGCAGTTCTTC
CASSISPGGPLQNEQFF
>TRBJ2-1|TRBV11-2|.|.
TGTGCCAGCAGCTTAGAGGGGCAGACTAGTGAGCAGTTCTTC
CASSLEGQTSEQFF
>TRBJ2-7|TRBV18|.|.
TGTGCCAGCTCCATAGGAGGGAGTCTTGGTCCCTACGAGCAGTACTTC
CASSIGGSLGPYEQYF
>TRBJ1-2|TRBV18|.|.
TGTGCCAGCTCACAGGGAACCGGGAGTCTCCTGGCGGGCTACACCTTC
CASSQGTGSLLAGYTF
>TRBJ1-2|TRBV15|.|TRBD1
TGTGCCACCAGCAGAGGGACAGGGGCCCCCTATGGCTACACCTTC
CATSRGTGAPYGYTF
>TRBJ1-6|TRBV2|.|TRBD1
TGTGCCAGCAGTGCTGGGACAGCGAATTCACCCCTCCACTTT
CASSAGTANSPLHF
>TRBJ1-1|TRBV2|once|.
TGTGCCAGCAGTAAATTGACAGGCAACACTGAAGCTTTCTTT
CASSKLTGNTEAFF
>TRBJ2-7|TRBV6-5|.|.
TGTGCCAGCAGGGGCGGGGGCGGTAACGAGCAGTACTTC
CASRGGGGNEQYF
>TRBJ2-7|TRBV28|.|.
TGTGCCAGCAGTTCCCCTCCCGGAGACTACGAGCAGTACTTC
CASSSPPGDYEQYF
>TRBJ2-2|TRBV30|.|TRBD2
TGTGCCTGGAGTCCTTGGGGGGGAACGGCCGGGGAGCTGTTTTTT
CAWSPWGGTAGELFF
>TRBJ1-1|TRBV6-6|.|.
TGTGCCAGCAGGGGAGGATCGCTAGCTGAAGCTTTCTTT
CASRGGSLAEAFF
>TRBJ1-2|TRBV5-6|.|.
TGTGCCAGCAGCTTGGGAGGCGGGGAAAGAGGTGGCTACACCTTC
CASSLGGGERGGYTF
>TRBJ2-7|TRBV30|.|.
TGTGCCTGGAGTCCACAGGGTTTTGGGGAGCAGTACTTC
CAWSPQGFGEQYF
>TRBJ2-2|TRBV28|.|TRBD1
TGTGCCAGCCATACAGGGGGACGAACCGGGGAGCTGTTTTTT
CASHTGGRTGELFF
>TRBJ1-2|TRBV7-3|.|TRBD1
TGTGCCAGCAGCTTACGGGCAGGGGGCAGGGAAGGCTACACCTTC
CASSLRAGGREGYTF
>TRBJ2-5|TRBV15|.|.
TGTGCCACCAGCAGTGACAGGACTTCCCCTTCGGAGGAGACCCAGTACTTC
CATSSDRTSPSEETQYF
>TRBJ1-6|TRBV21-1|.|.
TGTGCCAGCATAGAGGGGGGGGACAATTCACCCCTCCACTTT
CASIEGGDNSPLHF
>TRBJ1-2|TRBV7-8|.|.
TGTGCCAGCAGCATAGGGACGGGGGACTATGGCTACACCTTC
CASSIGTGDYGYTF
>TRBJ2-7|TRBV13|.|TRBD2
TGTGCCAGCAGCCAGGGACTAGCGGGGCGCGAGCAGTACTTC
CASSQGLAGREQYF
>TRBJ2-5|TRBV7-2|once|TRBD1
TGTGCCAGCAGCTTAGTGGGACAGGGGGTGGAGACCCAGTACTTC
CASSLVGQGVETQYF